Sequencing of this T cell receptor (beta chain) was carried out in a study of T cell responses to AZD1222 COVID-19 vaccine. The length of the CDR3 is 11 residues. V lost 3 bases to trimming and J lost 8 bases, with 8 bases between them. Germline CDR1 reads SGDLS; CDR2 reads YYNGEE. Points from the study as a whole: Baseline serology detected seropositivity in only five to seven AZD1222 recipients. CD4 TCRs linked to vaccination spanned spike, dominating at 160-218 and 743-854.

As regards this clone: Its target is not known.

Produced via immunoSEQ multiplex PCR; TCRdb's table is partial and in-frame only. The sample holds 100,000 to 150,000 clones, about 90% seen once. Source: peripheral blood, taken on day 0 of MenACWY control vaccination. The genes are TRBV9 and TRBJ1-2; D uncertain. The sequence was collected from an adult in good health. The CDR3 coding sequence is TGTGCCAGCAGCGACCGCCGCGGCTACACCTTC. It encodes CASSDRRGYTF. Together with reference TRBV9 and TRBJ1-2, the CDR3 gives the full variable domain: DSGVTQTPKHLITATGQRVTLRCSPRSGDLSVYWYQQSLDQGLQFLIQYYNGEERAKGNILERFSAQQFPDLHSELNLSSLELGDSALYFCASSDRRGYTFGSGTRLTVV.